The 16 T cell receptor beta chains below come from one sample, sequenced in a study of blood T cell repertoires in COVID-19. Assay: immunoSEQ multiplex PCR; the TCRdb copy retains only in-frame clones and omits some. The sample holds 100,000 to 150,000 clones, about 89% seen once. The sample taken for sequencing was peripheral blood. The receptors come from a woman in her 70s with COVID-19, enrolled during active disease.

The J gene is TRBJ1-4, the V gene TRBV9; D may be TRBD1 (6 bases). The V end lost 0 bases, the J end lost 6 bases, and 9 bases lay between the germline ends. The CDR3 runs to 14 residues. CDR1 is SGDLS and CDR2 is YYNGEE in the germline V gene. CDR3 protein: CASSVGAGDEKLFF. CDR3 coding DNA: TGTGCCAGCAGCGTAGGGGCAGGGGATGAAAAACTGTTTTTT.

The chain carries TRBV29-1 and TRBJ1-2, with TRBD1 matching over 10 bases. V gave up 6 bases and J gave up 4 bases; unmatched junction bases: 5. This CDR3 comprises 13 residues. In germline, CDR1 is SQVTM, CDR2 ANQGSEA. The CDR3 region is CSVRQGASYGYTF. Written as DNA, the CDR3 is TGCAGCGTCCGACAGGGGGCCTCCTATGGCTACACCTTC.

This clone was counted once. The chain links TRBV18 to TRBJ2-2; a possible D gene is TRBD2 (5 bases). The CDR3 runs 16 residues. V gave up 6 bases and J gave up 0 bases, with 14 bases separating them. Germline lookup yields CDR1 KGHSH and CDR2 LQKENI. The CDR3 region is CASSRREPPNTGELFF. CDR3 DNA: TGTGCCAGCTCGAGACGGGAACCTCCGAACACCGGGGAGCTGTTTTTT.

The CDR3 DNA reads as TGTGCCAGCAGCTCAGACAGGGGGTGGACAGATACGCAGTATTTT. Its translation is CASSSDRGWTDTQYF. The chain employs TRBV2 and TRBJ2-3, with 9 nucleotides matching TRBD1. Germline CDR1 and CDR2: SNHLY and FYNNEI. V lost 6 bases, J lost 3 bases, and 7 bases stayed unmatched. There are 15 residues in the CDR3.

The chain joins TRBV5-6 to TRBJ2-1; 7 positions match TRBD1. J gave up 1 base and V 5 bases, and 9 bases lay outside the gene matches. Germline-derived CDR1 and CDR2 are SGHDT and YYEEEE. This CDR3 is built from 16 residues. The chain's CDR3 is CASRFETGPSYNEQFF. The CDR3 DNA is TGTGCCAGCAGATTCGAGACAGGGCCTTCCTACAATGAGCAGTTCTTC.

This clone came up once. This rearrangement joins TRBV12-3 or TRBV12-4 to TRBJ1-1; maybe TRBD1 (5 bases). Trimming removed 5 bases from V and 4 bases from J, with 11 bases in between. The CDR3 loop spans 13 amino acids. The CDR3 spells CASSGGDLTEAFF. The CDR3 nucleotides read TGTGCCAGCAGTGGAGGGGATCTCACTGAAGCTTTCTTT.

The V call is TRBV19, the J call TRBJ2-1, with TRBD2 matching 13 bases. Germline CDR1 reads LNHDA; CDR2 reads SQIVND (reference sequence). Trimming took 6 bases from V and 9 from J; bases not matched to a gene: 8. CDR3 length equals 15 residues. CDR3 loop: CASSPTSGGRGEQFF. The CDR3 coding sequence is TGTGCCAGTAGCCCGACTAGCGGGGGGCGTGGTGAGCAGTTCTTC.

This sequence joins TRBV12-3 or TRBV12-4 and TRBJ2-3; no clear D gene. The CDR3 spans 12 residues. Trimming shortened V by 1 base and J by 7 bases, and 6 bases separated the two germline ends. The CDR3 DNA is TGTGCCAGCAGTTTAGACTTCAATACGCAGTATTTT. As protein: CASSLDFNTQYF.

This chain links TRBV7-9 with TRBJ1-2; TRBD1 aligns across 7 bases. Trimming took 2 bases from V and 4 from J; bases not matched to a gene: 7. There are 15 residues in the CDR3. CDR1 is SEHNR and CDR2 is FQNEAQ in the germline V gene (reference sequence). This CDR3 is CASSLSGTESYGYTF. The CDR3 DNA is TGTGCCAGCAGCTTATCCGGGACAGAGTCCTATGGCTACACCTTC. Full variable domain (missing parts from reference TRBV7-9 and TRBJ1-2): DTGVSQNPRHKITKRGQNVTFRCDPISEHNRLYWYRQTLGQGPEFLTYFQNEAQLEKSRLLSDRFSAERPKGSFSTLEIQRTEQGDSAMYLCASSLSGTESYGYTFGSGTRLTVV.

Here the CDR3 DNA reads TGTGCCAGCCATTTTGACAGGGGGCGAGGGGAAAAACTGTTTTTT. This encodes CASHFDRGRGEKLFF. The V call is TRBV2, the J call TRBJ1-4, with TRBD1 matching 10 bases. CDR1 and CDR2 from the germline V gene are SNHLY and FYNNEI. This CDR3 comprises 15 residues. The V gene end was trimmed by 8 bases and the J gene end by 8 bases; junction bases not matched to a gene: 11.

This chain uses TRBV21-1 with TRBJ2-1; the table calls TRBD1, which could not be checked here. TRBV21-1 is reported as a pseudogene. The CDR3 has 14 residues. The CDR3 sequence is CASKGDPPSNEQFF. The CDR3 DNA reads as TGTGCCAGCAAGGGGGACCCGCCGAGTAATGAGCAGTTCTTC.

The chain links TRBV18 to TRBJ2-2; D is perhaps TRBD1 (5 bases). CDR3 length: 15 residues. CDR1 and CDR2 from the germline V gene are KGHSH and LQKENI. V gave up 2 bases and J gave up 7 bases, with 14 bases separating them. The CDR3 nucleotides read TGTGCCAGCTCACCAGGGGCGGCCCTTGGCGGGGAGCTGTTTTTT. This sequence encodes CASSPGAALGGELFF.

The CDR3 reads CAISGLAGADTQYF. The CDR3 DNA sequence: TGTGCCATCAGTGGACTAGCGGGGGCAGATACGCAGTATTTT. The V gene is TRBV10-3, the J gene TRBJ2-3, with TRBD2 matching 12 bases. Germline CDR1 reads ENHRY; CDR2 reads SYGVKD. The CDR3 runs 14 residues. V lost 4 bases, J lost 4 bases, and 0 bases stayed unmatched.

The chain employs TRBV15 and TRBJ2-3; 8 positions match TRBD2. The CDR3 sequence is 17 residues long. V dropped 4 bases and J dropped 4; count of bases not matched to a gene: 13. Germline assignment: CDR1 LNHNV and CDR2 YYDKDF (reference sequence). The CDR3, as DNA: TGTGCCACCAGCAAAGACCCGGGAGGGGGGGGCGCAGATACGCAGTATTTT. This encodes CATSKDPGGGGADTQYF.

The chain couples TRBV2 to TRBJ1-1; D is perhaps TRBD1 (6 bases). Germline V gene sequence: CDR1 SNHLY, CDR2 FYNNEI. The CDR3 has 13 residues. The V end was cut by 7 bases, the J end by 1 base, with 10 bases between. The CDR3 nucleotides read TGTGCCAGCACCGTACAGGGGAACACTGAAGCTTTCTTT. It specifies CASTVQGNTEAFF.

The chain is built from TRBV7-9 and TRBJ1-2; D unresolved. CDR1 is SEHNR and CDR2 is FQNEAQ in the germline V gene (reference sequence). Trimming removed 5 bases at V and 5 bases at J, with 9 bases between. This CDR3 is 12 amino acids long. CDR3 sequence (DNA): TGTGCCAGCAGCCCGAGGGAGTATGGCTACACCTTC. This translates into CASSPREYGYTF.